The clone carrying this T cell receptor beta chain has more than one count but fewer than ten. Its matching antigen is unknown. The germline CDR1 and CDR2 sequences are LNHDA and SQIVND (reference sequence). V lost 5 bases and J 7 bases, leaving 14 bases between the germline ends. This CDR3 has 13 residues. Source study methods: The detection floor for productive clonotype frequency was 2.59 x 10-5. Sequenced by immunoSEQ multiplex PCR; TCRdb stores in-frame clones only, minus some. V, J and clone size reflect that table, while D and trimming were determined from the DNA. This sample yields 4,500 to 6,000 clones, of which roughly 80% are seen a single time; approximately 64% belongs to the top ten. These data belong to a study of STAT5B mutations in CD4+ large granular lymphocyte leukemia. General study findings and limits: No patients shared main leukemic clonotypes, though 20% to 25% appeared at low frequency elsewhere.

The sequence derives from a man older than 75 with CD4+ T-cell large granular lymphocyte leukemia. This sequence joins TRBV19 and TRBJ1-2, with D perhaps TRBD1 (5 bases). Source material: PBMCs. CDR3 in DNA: TGTGCCAGTAGTCCGAGGGGAAGGGGTGGCTACACCTTC. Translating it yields CASSPRGRGGYTF.